This T cell receptor (beta chain) was retrieved from a study of blood T cells in healthy people across ages. The study, taken as a whole, reports: The unsorted PBMCs prevented any conclusive comparison of naive versus antigen-experienced cells. A greater number of naive CD4+ cells and higher diversity distinguished long-lived donors from aged donors.

CDR3 length: 12 amino acids. The V end lost 6 bases, the J end lost 3 bases, and 11 bases lay between the germline ends. Germline-derived CDR1 and CDR2 are DFQATT and SNEGSKA (reference sequence). Regarding this clonotype: Its antigen is unidentified.

PCR was performed a second time for about 7 to 12 cycles using a sample-barcoded 5' primer and a J-beta primer mix. Unique molecular identifiers of 12 random nucleotides labeled each cDNA. TCRdb reprocessed the 5' RACE reads via MiXCR and lists one record per CDR3 protein. Of around 990,000 distinct CDR3 sequences listed, 35% to 40% are singletons. The source material was blood. The receptor comes from a man aged 18 to 30 in good health. The chain recombines TRBV20-1 with TRBJ1-2; D unclear. Here the CDR3 DNA reads TGCAGTGCCCAGAACAGTGACTATGGCTACACCTTC. Protein sequence: CSAQNSDYGYTF.